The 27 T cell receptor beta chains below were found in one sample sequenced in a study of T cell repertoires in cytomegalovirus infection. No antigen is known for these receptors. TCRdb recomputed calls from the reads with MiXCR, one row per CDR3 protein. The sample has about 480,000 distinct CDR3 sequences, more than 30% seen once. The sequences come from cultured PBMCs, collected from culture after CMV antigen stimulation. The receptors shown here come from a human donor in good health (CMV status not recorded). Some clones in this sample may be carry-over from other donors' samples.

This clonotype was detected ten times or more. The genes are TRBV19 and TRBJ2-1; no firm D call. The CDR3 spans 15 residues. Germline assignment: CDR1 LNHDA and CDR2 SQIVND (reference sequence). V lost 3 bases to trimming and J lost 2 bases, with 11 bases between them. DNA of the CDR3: TGTGCCAGTAGTATTAACACCGCACCCTACAATGAGCAGTTCTTC. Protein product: CASSINTAPYNEQFF. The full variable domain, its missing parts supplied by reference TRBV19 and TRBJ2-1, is DGGITQSPKYLFRKEGQNVTLSCEQNLNHDAMYWYRQDPGQGLRLIYYSQIVNDFQKGDIAEGYSVSREKKESFPLTVTSAQKNPTAFYLCASSINTAPYNEQFFGPGTRLTVL.

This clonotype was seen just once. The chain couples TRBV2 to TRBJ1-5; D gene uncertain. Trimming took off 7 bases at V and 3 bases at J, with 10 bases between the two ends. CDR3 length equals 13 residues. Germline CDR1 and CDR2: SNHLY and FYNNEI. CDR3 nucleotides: TGTGCCAGCACCAAGTCCTTCAATCAGCCCCAGCATTTT. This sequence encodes CASTKSFNQPQHF.

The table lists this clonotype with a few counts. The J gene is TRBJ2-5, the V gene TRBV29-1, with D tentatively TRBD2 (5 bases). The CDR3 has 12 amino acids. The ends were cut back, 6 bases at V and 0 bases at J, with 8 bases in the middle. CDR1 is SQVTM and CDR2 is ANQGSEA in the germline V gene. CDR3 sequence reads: CSVKADQETQYF. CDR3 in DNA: TGCAGCGTAAAAGCGGACCAAGAGACCCAGTACTTC.

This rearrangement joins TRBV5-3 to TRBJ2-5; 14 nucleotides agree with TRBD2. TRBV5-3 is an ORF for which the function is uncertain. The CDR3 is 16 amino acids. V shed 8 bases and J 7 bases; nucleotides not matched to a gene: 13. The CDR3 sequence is CASSPGLAGGRGTQYF. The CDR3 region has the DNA TGTGCCAGCAGCCCTGGACTAGCGGGAGGACGAGGGACCCAGTACTTC.

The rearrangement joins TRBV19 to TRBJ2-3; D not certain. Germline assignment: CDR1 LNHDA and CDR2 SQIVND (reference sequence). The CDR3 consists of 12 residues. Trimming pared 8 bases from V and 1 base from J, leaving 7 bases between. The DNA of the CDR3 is TGTGCCAGTGGGCTGGGCACAGATACGCAGTATTTT. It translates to CASGLGTDTQYF.

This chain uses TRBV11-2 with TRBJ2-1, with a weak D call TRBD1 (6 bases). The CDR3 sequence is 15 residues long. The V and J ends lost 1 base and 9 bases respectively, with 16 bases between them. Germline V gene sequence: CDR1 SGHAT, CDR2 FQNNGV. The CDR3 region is CASSLGSGTPGEQFF. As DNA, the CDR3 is TGTGCCAGCAGCTTAGGCTCCGGGACACCTGGTGAGCAGTTCTTC.

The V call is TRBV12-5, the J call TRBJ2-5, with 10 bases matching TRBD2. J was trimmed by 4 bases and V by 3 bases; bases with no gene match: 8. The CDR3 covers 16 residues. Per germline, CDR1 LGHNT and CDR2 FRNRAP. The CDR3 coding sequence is TGTGCTAGTGGTTTAACGCTAGCGGGAGCCCGAGAGACCCAGTACTTC. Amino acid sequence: CASGLTLAGARETQYF.

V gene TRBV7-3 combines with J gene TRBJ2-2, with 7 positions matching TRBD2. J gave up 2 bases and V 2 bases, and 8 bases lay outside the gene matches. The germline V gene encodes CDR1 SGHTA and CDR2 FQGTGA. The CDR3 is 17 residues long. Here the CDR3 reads CASSLRLADSNTGELFF. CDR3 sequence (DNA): TGTGCCAGCAGCTTACGGCTAGCGGACTCCAACACCGGGGAGCTGTTTTTT.

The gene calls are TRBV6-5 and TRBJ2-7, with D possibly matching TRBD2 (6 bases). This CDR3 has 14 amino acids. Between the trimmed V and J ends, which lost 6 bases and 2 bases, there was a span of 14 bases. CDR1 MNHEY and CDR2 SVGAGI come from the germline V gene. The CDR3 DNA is TGTGCCAGCAGGAAGCGGGCGGACCCCTACGAGCAGTACTTC. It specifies CASRKRADPYEQYF.

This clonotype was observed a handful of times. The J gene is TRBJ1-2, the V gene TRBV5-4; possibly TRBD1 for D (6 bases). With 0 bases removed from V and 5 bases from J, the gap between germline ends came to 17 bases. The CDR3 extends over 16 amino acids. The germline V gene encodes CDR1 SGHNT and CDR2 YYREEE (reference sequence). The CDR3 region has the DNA TGTGCCAGCAGCTTGGAGGGACAACGTCAGGGGTATGGCTACACCTTC. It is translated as CASSLEGQRQGYGYTF. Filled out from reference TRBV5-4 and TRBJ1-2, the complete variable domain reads ETGVTQSPTHLIKTRGQQVTLRCSSQSGHNTVSWYQQALGQGPQFIFQYYREEENGRGNFPPRFSGLQFPNYSSELNVNALELDDSALYLCASSLEGQRQGYGYTFGSGTRLTVV.

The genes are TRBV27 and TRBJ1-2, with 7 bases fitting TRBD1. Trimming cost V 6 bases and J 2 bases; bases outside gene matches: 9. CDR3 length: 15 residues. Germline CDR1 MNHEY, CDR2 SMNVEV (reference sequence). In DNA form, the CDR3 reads TGTGCCAGCAGGCCTATACCGGGACAGAACTATGGCTACACCTTC. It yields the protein CASRPIPGQNYGYTF.

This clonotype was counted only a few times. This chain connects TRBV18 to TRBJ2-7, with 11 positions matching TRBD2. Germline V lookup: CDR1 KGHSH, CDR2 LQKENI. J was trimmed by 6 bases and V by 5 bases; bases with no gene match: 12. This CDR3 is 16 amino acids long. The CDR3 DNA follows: TGTGCCAGCTCAACGCCCCAACTAGCGGGAGCTTCCGAGCAGTACTTC. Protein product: CASSTPQLAGASEQYF. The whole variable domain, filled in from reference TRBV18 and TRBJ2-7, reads NAGVMQNPRHLVRRRGQEARLRCSPMKGHSHVYWYRQLPEEGLKFMVYLQKENIIDESGMPKERFSAEFPKEGPSILRIQQVVRGDSAAYFCASSTPQLAGASEQYFGPGTRLTVT.

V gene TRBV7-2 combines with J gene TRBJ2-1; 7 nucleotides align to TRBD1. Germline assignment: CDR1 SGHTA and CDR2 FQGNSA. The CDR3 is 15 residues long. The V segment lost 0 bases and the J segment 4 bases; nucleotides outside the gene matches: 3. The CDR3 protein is CASSLAGQNYNEQFF. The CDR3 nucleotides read TGTGCCAGCAGCTTAGCGGGACAGAATTACAATGAGCAGTTCTTC.

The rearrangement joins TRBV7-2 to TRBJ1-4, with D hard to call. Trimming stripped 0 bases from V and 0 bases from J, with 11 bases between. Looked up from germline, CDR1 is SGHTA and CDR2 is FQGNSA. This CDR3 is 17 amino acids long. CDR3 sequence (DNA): TGTGCCAGCAGCTTAGCCCCCCTGGGTTCAACTAATGAAAAACTGTTTTTT. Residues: CASSLAPLGSTNEKLFF. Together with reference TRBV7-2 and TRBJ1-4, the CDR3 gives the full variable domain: GAGVSQSPSNKVTEKGKDVELRCDPISGHTALYWYRQSLGQGLEFLIYFQGNSAPDKSGLPSDRFSAERTGGSVSTLTIQRTQQEDSAVYLCASSLAPLGSTNEKLFFGSGTQLSVL.

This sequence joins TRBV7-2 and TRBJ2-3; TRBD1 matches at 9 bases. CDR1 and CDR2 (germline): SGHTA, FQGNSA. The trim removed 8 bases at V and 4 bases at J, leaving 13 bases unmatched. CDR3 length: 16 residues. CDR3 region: CASRVMLGQGADTQYF. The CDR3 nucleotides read TGTGCCAGCCGCGTAATGTTGGGACAGGGCGCAGATACGCAGTATTTT. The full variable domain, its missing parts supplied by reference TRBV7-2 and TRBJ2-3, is GAGVSQSPSNKVTEKGKDVELRCDPISGHTALYWYRQSLGQGLEFLIYFQGNSAPDKSGLPSDRFSAERTGGSVSTLTIQRTQQEDSAVYLCASRVMLGQGADTQYFGPGTRLTVL.

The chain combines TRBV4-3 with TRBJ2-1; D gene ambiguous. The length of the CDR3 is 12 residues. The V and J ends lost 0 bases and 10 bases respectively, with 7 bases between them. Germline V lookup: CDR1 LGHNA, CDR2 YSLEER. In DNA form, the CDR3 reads TGCGCCAGCAGCCAAGATAGGTGGGAGCAGTTCTTC. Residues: CASSQDRWEQFF.

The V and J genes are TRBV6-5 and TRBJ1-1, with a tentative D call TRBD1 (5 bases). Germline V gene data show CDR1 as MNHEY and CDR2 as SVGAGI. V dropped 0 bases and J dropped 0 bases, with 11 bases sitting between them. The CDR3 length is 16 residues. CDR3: CASSYSYDRMNTEAFF. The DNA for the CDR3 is TGTGCCAGCAGTTACTCGTACGACAGAATGAACACTGAAGCTTTCTTT.

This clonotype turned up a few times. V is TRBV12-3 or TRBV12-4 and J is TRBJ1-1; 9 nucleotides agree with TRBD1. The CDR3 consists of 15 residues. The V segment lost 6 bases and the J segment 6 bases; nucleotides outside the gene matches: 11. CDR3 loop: CASRKQGARFSEAFF. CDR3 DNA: TGTGCCAGCAGAAAACAGGGGGCGCGTTTCTCTGAAGCTTTCTTT.

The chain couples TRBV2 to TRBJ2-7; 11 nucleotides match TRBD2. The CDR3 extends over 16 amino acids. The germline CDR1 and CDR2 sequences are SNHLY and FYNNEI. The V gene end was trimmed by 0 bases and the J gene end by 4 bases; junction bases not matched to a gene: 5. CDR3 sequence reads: CASSEAPGLAEYEQYV. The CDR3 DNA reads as TGTGCCAGCAGTGAAGCGCCGGGACTAGCGGAATACGAGCAGTACGTC.

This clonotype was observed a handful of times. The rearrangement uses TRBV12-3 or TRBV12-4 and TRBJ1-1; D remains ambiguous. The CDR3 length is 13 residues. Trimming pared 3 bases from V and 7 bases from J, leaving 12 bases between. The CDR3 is CASSFNFAYEAFF. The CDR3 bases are TGTGCCAGCAGTTTTAATTTTGCGTATGAAGCTTTCTTT.

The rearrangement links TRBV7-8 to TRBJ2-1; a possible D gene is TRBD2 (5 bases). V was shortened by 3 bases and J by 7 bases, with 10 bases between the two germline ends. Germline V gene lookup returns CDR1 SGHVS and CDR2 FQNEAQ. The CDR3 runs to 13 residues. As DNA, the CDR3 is TGTGCCAGCAGCTTCACTAGTCAAAATGAGCAGTTCTTC. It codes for CASSFTSQNEQFF. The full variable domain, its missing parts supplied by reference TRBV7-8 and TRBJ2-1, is GAGVSQSPRYKVAKRGQDVALRCDPISGHVSLFWYQQALGQGPEFLTYFQNEAQLDKSGLPSDRFFAERPEGSVSTLKIQRTQQEDSAVYLCASSFTSQNEQFFGPGTRLTVL.

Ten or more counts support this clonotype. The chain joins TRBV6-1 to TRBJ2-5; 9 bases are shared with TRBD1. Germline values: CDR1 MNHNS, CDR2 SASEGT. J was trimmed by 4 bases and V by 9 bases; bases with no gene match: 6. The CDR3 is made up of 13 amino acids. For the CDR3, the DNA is TGTGCCAGTACAGGGGGCGGCGGAGAGACCCAGTACTTC. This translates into CASTGGGGETQYF.

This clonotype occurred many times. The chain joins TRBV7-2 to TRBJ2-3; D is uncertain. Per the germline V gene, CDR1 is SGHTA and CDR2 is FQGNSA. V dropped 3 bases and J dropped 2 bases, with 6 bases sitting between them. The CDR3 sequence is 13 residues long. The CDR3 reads CASSFRPTDTQYF. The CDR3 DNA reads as TGTGCCAGCAGCTTCCGCCCCACAGATACGCAGTATTTT.

The CDR3 DNA sequence: TGCAGCGTACTCGCGACTAGCGGGAGGGCCCTCGATGAGCAGTTCTTC. Amino acids: CSVLATSGRALDEQFF. The chain joins TRBV29-1 to TRBJ2-1; 14 bases line up with TRBD2. Looked up from germline, CDR1 is SQVTM and CDR2 is ANQGSEA. V shed 6 bases and J 8 bases; nucleotides not matched to a gene: 12. CDR3 length: 16 amino acids.

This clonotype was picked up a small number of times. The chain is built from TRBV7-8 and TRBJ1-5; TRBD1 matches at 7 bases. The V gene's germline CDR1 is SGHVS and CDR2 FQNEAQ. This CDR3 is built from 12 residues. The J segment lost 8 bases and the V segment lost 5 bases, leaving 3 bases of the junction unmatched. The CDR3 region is CASSRQGEPQHF. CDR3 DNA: TGTGCCAGCAGCCGACAGGGAGAGCCCCAGCATTTT.

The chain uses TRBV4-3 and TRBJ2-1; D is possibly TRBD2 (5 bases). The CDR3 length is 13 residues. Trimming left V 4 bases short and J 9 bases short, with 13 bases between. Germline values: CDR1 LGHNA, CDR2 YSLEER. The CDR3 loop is CASSPEGVGEQFF. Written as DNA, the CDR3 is TGCGCCAGCAGCCCTGAGGGAGTGGGTGAGCAGTTCTTC.

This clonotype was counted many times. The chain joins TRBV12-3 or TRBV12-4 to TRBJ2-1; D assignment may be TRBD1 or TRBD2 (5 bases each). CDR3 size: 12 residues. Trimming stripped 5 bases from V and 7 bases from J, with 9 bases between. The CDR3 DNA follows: TGTGCCAGCAGTCGAGGGACGAATGAGCAGTTCTTC. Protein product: CASSRGTNEQFF.